This T cell receptor beta chain was profiled in a study of blood T cells in healthy people across ages. Findings and limits, study-wide: The donors' CMV status was not determined, possibly confounding changes in expanded clonotypes. Long-lived donors exceeded aged donors in naive CD4+ cells and diversity. Diversity of TCR beta correlated strongly with naive T cell percentage.

This CDR3 has 15 residues. The trim removed 3 bases at V and 4 bases at J, leaving 11 bases unmatched. Germline lookup yields CDR1 SQVTM and CDR2 ANQGSEA. Alongside a J-beta primer mix, a sample-barcoded 5' primer served in a second PCR lasting roughly 7 to 12 cycles. Every molecule of cDNA carried a tag from a template-switch adaptor with 12 random nucleotides. TCRdb independently ran MiXCR on the 5' RACE reads; one entry per CDR3 protein. The table records some 1,800,000 distinct CDR3 sequences, about 39% of them present only once. This clonotype was found a few times. Its antigen is as yet unknown. The V call is TRBV29-1, the J call TRBJ2-5; TRBD2 matches at 7 bases. The sequencing sample was made of blood. This clonotype was sampled from a human donor in good health. The CDR3 loop is CSVEWAGRDRETQYF. The DNA of the CDR3 is TGCAGCGTTGAGTGGGCAGGGAGGGACCGAGAGACCCAGTACTTC.